The 2 T cell receptor beta chains below all came from one sample that was sequenced in a study of type 1 regulatory T cells. Study findings and constraints: Type 1 regulatory T cells had a more restricted TCR repertoire than non-type 1 regulatory T cells.

No antigens are known for them. TCRdb reprocessed the reads with MiXCR, giving one entry per CDR3 protein. The sample contains about 71,000 distinct CDR3 sequences, less than 25% of which appear only once. Sequencing was performed on cultured type 1 regulatory T (Tr1) cells, either the whole culture or a sorted fraction (not recorded which). Receptors originate from a human donor in good health.

This clonotype was detected a few times. This chain joins TRBV12-3 or TRBV12-4 and TRBJ2-5, with 8 bases that match TRBD1. V lost 7 bases and J lost 6; bases outside the gene matches: 7. The CDR3 runs to 13 residues. The CDR3 sequence: CASMQGAVQTQYF. The CDR3 DNA sequence: TGTGCCAGCATGCAGGGGGCAGTCCAGACCCAGTACTTC.

With respect to this clonotype: The CDR3 does not end in the conserved phenylalanine or tryptophan, so this is likely a read error. The rearrangement joins TRBV4-2 to TRBJ2-5, with TRBD2 matching 12 bases. The J call may be wrong; the DNA end is better matched by TRBJ2-1. In germline, CDR1 is LGHNA, CDR2 YNFKEQ. The CDR3 totals 19 residues. CDR3 in amino acids: CASSQEPRASGRVGNEQFL. For the CDR3, the DNA is TGTGCCAGCAGCCAAGAGCCCAGGGCTAGCGGGAGGGTGGGCAATGAGCAGTTCCTC.